Listed here is a single T cell receptor beta chain. This sample was taken from a study of response to subunit inactivated influenza vaccine. Unmatched junction bases numbered 9, after V lost 5 bases and J lost 6 bases. This CDR3 contains 14 residues. CDR1 is MDHEN, CDR2 SYDVKM, per germline. A single record per CDR3 protein comes from TCRdb applying MiXCR to the RT-PCR reads. The sample lists about 170,000 distinct CDR3 sequences, approximately 12% seen once, with about 29% in the top ten. This same sample was also part of a study on T cells expressing NK-cell markers. That study reports: UMI-tagged 5'RACE template switching yielded the TCR beta cDNA. According to the study, TCR beta repertoires originated from sorted CD3+CD56+NKG2C+, CD3+CD56+NKG2C- and CD3+CD56-NKG2C+ T cells. More than 5 donors carried dominant NKG2C+ clonotypes that made up roughly 1.0-8% of their CD8+ T cells. It is unclear if expanded NKG2C-expressing clones target HCMV antigens.

The source was CD8+ T cells sorted from PBMCs, collected 12 days after vaccination. The chain has TRBV28 and TRBJ2-7; 8 bases are shared with TRBD1. This clonotype was obtained from a man aged 45 to 65 who received an inactivated influenza vaccine. CDR3 protein: CASSPDRVSFEQYF. CDR3 in DNA: TGTGCCAGCAGTCCGGACAGGGTCTCGTTCGAGCAGTACTTC. The whole variable domain, remainder taken from reference TRBV28 and TRBJ2-7, is DVKVTQSSRYLVKRTGEKVFLECVQDMDHENMFWYRQDPGLGLRLIYFSYDVKMKEKGDIPEGYSVSREKKERFSLILESASTNQTSMYLCASSPDRVSFEQYFGPGTRLTVT.